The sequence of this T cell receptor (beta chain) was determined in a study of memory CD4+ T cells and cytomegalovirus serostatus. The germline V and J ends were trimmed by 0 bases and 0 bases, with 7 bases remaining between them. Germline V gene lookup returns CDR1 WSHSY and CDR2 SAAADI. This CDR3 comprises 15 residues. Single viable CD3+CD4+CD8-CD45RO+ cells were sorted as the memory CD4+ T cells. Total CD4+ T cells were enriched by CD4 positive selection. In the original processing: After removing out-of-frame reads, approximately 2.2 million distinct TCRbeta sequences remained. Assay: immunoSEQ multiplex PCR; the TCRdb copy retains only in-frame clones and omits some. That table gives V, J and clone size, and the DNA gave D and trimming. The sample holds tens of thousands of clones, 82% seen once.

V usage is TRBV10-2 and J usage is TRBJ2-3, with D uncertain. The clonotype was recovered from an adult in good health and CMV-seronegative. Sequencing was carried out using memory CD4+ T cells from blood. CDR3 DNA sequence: TGCGCCAGCAGTGAGTCGTACACTAGCACAGATACGCAGTATTTT. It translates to CASSESYTSTDTQYF.